These T cell receptor beta chains were read from a single sample in a study of blood T cell repertoires in COVID-19. Some clones are missing from TCRdb's copy, which holds only in-frame ones; the method was immunoSEQ multiplex PCR. The sample holds some 290,000 clones, about nine tenths seen once. The sample taken for sequencing was peripheral blood. These receptors all stem from a woman between 45 and 65 years old who had recovered from COVID-19. CDR3s include the opening cysteine and the closing phenylalanine or tryptophan. The D gene is left open where the match is weak. The listing skips clone size in some rows; elsewhere it reads once, few, many or a size class.

once	TRBD2	TRBV29-1	TRBJ2-7	TGCAGCGCCCAGAGGGGTAGCGGGAGGTTCCTCGAGCAGTACTTC	CSAQRGSGRFLEQYF
NA	NA	TRBV6-5	TRBJ2-7	TGTGCCAGCAGTCCCGACAGGACATCCTACGAGCAGTACTTC	CASSPDRTSYEQYF
many	NA	TRBV5-6	TRBJ1-2	TGTGCCAGCAGCTTGTGGGTAAATCAGGTGTCATATAATGGCTACACCTTC	CASSLWVNQVSYNGYTF
NA	TRBD1	TRBV6-2/TRBV6-3	TRBJ1-1	TGTGCCAGCAGTCCCGGGACAGGGAGAGGGAAAACTGAAGCTTTCTTT	CASSPGTGRGKTEAFF
NA	NA	TRBV7-8	TRBJ1-1	TGTGCCAGCAGCTTACAGGTGGCAGGTACCACTGAAGCTTTCTTT	CASSLQVAGTTEAFF
NA	NA	TRBV5-4	TRBJ1-1	TGTGCCAGCAGCCCGAATCCCCGGTCTGAAGCTTTCTTT	CASSPNPRSEAFF
NA	TRBD1	TRBV19	TRBJ1-1	TGTGCCAGTAGTATAGATGGGACAGCTGAAGCTTTCTTT	CASSIDGTAEAFF
NA	TRBD1	TRBV7-9	TRBJ1-1	TGTGCCAGCAGCTTACAGGGGGCCACTGAAGCTTTCTTT	CASSLQGATEAFF
NA	NA	TRBV18	TRBJ1-6	TGTGCCAGCTCACCCTTGGGGGCCTTATCCTTTACGGTGAATTCACCCCTCCACTTT	CASSPLGALSFTVNSPLHF
NA	NA	TRBV4-1	TRBJ1-2	TGCGCCAGCAGCCAAGACCTTAACAGGGTTAGCTACACCTTC	CASSQDLNRVSYTF
NA	NA	TRBV15	TRBJ2-1	TGTGCCACCAGCAGACCCCCGGGAAACAATGAGCAGTTCTTC	CATSRPPGNNEQFF
NA	TRBD2	TRBV11-2	TRBJ2-3	TGTGCCAGCAGCTTAGATTCGGGACTAGTGGAGTATTTT	CASSLDSGLVEYF
NA	TRBD2	TRBV6-6	TRBJ2-1	TGTGCCAGCAGTACTAGCGGGAGTACGAATGAGCAGTTCTTC	CASSTSGSTNEQFF
once	TRBD2	TRBV9	TRBJ2-4	TGTGCCAGCAGCGCCACTAGCGAAAAAAACATTCAGTACTTC	CASSATSEKNIQYF
NA	NA	TRBV12-5	TRBJ2-7	TGTGCTAGTGGTTTGGTAAATAGGGGATCCTACGAGCAGTACTTC	CASGLVNRGSYEQYF
NA	NA	TRBV28	TRBJ1-1	TGTGCCAGCACCAAAGTTACTGCGGGACGGAGAATAGGGGAAGCTTTCTTT	CASTKVTAGRRIGEAFF
NA	NA	TRBV10-3	TRBJ2-7	TGTGCCATCACCCGGGACTTGCGCTACGAGCAGTACTTC	CAITRDLRYEQYF
NA	TRBD1	TRBV28	TRBJ1-2	TGTGCCAGCAGGACCGCGACAGGGTGGAGTTATGGCTACACCTTC	CASRTATGWSYGYTF